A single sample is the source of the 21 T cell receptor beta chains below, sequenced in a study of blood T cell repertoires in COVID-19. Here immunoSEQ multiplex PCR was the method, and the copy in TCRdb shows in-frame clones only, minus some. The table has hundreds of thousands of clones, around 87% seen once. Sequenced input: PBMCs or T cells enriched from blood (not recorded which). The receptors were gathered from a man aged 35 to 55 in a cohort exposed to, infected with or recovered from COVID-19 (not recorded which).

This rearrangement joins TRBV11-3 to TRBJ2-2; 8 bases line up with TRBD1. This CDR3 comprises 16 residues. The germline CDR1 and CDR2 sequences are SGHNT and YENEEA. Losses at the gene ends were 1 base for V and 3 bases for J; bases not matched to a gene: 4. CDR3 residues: CASSLGQGAYTGELFF. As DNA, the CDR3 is TGTGCCAGCAGCTTAGGGCAGGGGGCTTACACCGGGGAGCTGTTTTTT.

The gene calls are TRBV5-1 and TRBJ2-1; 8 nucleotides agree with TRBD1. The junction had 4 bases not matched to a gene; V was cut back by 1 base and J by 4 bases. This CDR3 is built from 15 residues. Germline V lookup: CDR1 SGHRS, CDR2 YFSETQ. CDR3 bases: TGCGCCAGCAGCTTGCTTAACAGGGGGTACAATGAGCAGTTCTTC. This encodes CASSLLNRGYNEQFF.

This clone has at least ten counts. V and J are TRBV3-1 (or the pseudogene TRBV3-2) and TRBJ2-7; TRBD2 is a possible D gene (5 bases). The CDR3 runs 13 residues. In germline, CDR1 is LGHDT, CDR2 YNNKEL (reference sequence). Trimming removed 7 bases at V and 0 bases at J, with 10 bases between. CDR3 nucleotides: TGTGCCAGCACCCGCGGGTACTCCTACGAGCAGTACTTC. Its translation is CASTRGYSYEQYF.

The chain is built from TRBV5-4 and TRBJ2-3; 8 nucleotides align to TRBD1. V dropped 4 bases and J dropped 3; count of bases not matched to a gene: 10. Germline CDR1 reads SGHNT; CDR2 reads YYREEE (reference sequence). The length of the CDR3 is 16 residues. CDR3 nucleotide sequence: TGTGCCAGCAGCCCCGGGGGCAGGGGGCTTACAGATACGCAGTATTTT. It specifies CASSPGGRGLTDTQYF.

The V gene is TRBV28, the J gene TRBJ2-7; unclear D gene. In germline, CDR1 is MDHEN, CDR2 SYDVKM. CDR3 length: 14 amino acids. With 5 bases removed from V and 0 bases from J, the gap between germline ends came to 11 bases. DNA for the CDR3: TGTGCCAGCAGTCCGAGAGGAAGCTCCTACGAGCAGTACTTC. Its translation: CASSPRGSSYEQYF.

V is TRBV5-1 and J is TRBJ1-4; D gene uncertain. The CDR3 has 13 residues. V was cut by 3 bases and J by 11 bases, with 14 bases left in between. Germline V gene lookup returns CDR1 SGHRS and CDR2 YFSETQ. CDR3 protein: CASSSPVEDKLFF. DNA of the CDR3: TGCGCCAGCAGCTCCCCAGTGGAGGACAAACTGTTTTTT.

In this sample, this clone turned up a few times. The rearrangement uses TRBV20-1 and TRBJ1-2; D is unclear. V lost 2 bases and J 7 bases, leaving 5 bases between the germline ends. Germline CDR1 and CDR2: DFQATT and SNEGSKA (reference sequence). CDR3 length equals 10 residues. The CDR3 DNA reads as TGCAGTGCTAGAATAGCTGGCTACACCTTC. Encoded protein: CSARIAGYTF.

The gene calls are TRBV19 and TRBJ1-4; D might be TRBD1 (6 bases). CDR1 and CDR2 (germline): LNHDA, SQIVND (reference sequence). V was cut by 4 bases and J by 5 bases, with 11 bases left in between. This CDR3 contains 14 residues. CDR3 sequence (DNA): TGTGCCAGTAGTAAGACAGGTGGCAATGAAAAACTGTTTTTT. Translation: CASSKTGGNEKLFF.

The CDR3 sequence is CASSLGTAGNEKLFF. The CDR3 coding sequence is TGTGCCAGCAGCTTAGGCACGGCGGGGAATGAAAAACTGTTTTTT. V gene TRBV13 combines with J gene TRBJ1-4; D ambiguous. Germline values: CDR1 PRHDT, CDR2 FYEKMQ (reference sequence). The CDR3 covers 15 residues. V dropped 0 bases and J dropped 5 bases, with 10 bases sitting between them.

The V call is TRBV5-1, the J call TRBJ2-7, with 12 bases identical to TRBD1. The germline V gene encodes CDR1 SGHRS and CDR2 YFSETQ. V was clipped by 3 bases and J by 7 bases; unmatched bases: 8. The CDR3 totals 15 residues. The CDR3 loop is CASSSGTGGSWEQYF. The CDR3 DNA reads TGCGCCAGCAGCTCAGGGACAGGGGGCTCTTGGGAGCAGTACTTC.

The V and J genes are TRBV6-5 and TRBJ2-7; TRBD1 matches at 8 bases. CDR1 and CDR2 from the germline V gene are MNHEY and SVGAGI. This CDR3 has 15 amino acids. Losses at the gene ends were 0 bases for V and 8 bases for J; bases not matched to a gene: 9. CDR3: CASSYSNRGSPKQYF. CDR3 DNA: TGTGCCAGCAGTTACTCGAACAGGGGGTCTCCCAAGCAGTACTTC.

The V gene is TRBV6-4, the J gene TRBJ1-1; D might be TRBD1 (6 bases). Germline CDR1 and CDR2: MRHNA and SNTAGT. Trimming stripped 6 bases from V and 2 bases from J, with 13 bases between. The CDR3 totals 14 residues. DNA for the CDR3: TGTGCCAGCAGGCCAGACAGGCTAAACACTGAAGCTTTCTTT. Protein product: CASRPDRLNTEAFF.

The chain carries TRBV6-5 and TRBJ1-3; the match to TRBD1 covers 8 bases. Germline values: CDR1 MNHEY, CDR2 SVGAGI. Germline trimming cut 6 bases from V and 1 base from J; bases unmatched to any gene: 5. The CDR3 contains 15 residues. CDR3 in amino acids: CASRGQGRSGNTIYF. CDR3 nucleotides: TGTGCCAGCAGAGGACAGGGCAGGTCTGGAAACACCATATATTTT.

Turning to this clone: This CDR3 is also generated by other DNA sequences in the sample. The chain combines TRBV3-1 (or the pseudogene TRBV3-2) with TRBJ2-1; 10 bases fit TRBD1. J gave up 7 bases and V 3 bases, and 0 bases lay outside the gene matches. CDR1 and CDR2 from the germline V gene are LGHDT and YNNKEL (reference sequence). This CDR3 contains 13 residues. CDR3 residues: CASSQGQGNEQFF. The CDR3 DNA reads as TGTGCCAGCAGCCAGGGACAGGGGAATGAGCAGTTCTTC.

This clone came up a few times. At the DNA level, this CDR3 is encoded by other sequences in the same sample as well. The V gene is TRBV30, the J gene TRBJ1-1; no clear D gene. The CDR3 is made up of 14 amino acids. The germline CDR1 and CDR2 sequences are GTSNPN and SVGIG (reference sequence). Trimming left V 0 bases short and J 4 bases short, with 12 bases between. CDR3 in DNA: TGTGCCTGGAGTGTAAGAGGGTGGGGCACTGAAGCTTTCTTT. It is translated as CAWSVRGWGTEAFF.

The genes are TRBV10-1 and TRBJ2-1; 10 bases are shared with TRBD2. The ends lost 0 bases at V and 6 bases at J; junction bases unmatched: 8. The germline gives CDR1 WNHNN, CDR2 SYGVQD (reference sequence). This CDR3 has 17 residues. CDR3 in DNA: TGCGCCAGCAGTGAGTCAATAGCGGGAGGTATAGGCAATGAGCAGTTCTTC. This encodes CASSESIAGGIGNEQFF.

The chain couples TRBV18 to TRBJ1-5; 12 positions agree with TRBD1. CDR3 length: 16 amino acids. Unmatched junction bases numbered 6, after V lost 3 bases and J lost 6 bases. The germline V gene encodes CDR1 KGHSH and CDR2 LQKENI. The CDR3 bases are TGTGCCAGCTCACCGGGACAGGGGGCGATGAGTCAGCCCCAGCATTTT. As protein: CASSPGQGAMSQPQHF.

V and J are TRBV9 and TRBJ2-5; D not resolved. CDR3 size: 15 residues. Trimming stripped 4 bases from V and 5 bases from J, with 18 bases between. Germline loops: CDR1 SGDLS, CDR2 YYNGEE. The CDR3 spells CASSPQSVTSETQYF. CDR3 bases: TGTGCCAGCAGCCCCCAATCGGTTACCTCGGAGACCCAGTACTTC.

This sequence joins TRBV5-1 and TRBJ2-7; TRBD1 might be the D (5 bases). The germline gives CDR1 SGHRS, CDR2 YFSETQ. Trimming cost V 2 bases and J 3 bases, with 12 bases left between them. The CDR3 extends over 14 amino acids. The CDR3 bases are TGCGCCAGCAGCTTTGGTCCGCAGGGCTACGAGCAGTACTTC. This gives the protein CASSFGPQGYEQYF.

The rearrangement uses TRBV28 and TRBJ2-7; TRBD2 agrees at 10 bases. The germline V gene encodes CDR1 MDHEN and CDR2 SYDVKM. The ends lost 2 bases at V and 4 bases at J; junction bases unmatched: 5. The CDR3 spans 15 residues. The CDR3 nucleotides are TGTGCCAGCAGTTTAGAGCGGGAGGGCCAGTACGAGCAGTACTTC. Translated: CASSLEREGQYEQYF.

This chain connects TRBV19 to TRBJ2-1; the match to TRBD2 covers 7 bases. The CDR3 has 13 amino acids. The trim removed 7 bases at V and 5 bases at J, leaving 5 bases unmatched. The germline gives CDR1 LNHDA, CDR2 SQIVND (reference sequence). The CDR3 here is CASTQGGHNEQFF. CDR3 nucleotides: TGTGCCAGTACCCAGGGAGGGCACAATGAGCAGTTCTTC.